A single sample is the source of the 5 T cell receptor beta chains below, sequenced in a study of blood T cells in healthy people across ages. A second PCR, run for about 7 to 11 cycles, used a sample-barcoded 5' primer plus a J-beta primer mix. In TCRdb, the 5' RACE reads were re-called with MiXCR into one record per CDR3 protein. The sample shows 600,000 to 850,000 distinct CDR3 sequences, roughly 45% of them seen only once. Sequenced input: blood. The receptors stem from a woman aged 55-75 years in good health.

The rearrangement uses TRBV29-1 and TRBJ1-4, with D possibly TRBD1 on 5 matching bases. V shed 5 bases and J shed 7 bases, with 17 bases lying between them. Germline V gene data show CDR1 as SQVTM and CDR2 as ANQGSEA. CDR3 length: 14 amino acids. The chain's CDR3 is CSVFEWAGSEKLFF. The CDR3 DNA sequence: TGCAGCGTTTTTGAGTGGGCAGGGTCTGAAAAACTGTTTTTT.

The CDR3 region is CASSANQFRPYEQYF. DNA for the CDR3: TGTGCCAGCAGTGCCAACCAGTTTAGGCCCTACGAGCAGTACTTC. The chain uses TRBV25-1 and TRBJ2-7, with unresolved D. This CDR3 has 15 amino acids. Germline CDR1 is MGHDK and CDR2 is SYGVNS. The V gene lost 4 bases and the J gene lost 2 bases, with 15 bases spanning the gap.

This clonotype was observed a few times. The rearrangement links TRBV4-2 to TRBJ1-2, with D perhaps matching TRBD1 (6 bases). V was cut by 8 bases and J by 4 bases, with 8 bases left in between. Germline loops: CDR1 LGHNA, CDR2 YNFKEQ. CDR3 length equals 11 residues. The CDR3 reads CASRDTYGYTF. CDR3 DNA: TGTGCCAGCCGGGACACCTATGGCTACACCTTC.

This clonotype was recorded once. The CDR3 coding sequence is TGCAGCGTTGAAGACGGGGCCATGGGTACCGGGGAGCTGTTTTTT. Encoded protein: CSVEDGAMGTGELFF. The J gene is TRBJ2-2, the V gene TRBV29-1, with D perhaps assigned TRBD1 or TRBD2 (5 bases each). Trimming pared 0 bases from V and 5 bases from J, leaving 13 bases between. The CDR3 has 15 residues. Germline loops: CDR1 SQVTM, CDR2 ANQGSEA.

In this sample, this clonotype turned up many times. V is TRBV5-6 and J is TRBJ2-7; TRBD1 agrees at 7 bases. V was clipped by 3 bases and J by 3 bases; unmatched bases: 3. The V gene's germline CDR1 is SGHDT and CDR2 YYEEEE. The CDR3 is 13 amino acids. The CDR3: CASSSTGIYEQYF. As DNA, the CDR3 is TGTGCCAGCAGCTCGACAGGGATCTACGAGCAGTACTTC.